The sequence of this T cell receptor (beta chain) was determined in a study of T cell responses to AZD1222 COVID-19 vaccine. Method: immunoSEQ multiplex PCR; TCRdb's copy keeps in-frame clones and lacks some. The sample records more than 75,000 clones, approximately 90% being singletons. Study-level results: Spike as a whole was targeted by vaccine-associated CD4 TCRs, dominant at 160-218 and 743-854.

Comment on this clone: Its target is unknown.

The sequence derives from an adult who received the AZD1222 COVID-19 vaccine. Sample: peripheral blood, taken 28 days after the second AZD1222 dose.

Written as DNA, the CDR3 is TGTGCCAGCCGCCCGCCTGGCTCCCCTAGCTATGGCTACACCTTC. Amino acid sequence: CASRPPGSPSYGYTF. The chain recombines TRBV28 with TRBJ1-2, with D uncertain. The V gene lost 8 bases and the J gene lost 4 bases, with 20 bases spanning the gap. The CDR3 covers 15 residues. CDR1 is MDHEN, CDR2 SYDVKM, per germline.